Following are 25 T cell receptor beta chains from one sample sequenced in a study of PD-1 blockade in mismatch repair-deficient tumors (dated by TCRdb to the late 2010s). Libraries were built with the immunoSEQ multiplex PCR assay. TCRdb provides this immuneACCESS table in a form limited to in-frame rearrangements. Some clones are lacking; in checked studies, under half of them reflect an unresolved V gene, and why the rest are absent is not known. The sample table shows about 38,000 clones, and roughly 83% are seen once. The ten biggest clones cover over 20% of the sample. Source: peripheral blood, taken 4 weeks after starting pembrolizumab. These receptor sequences come from an adult with mismatch repair-deficient cancer.

CDR3 DNA sequence: TGCAGCGTCGCCGGGACGGAGTCTAACTATGGCTACACCTTC. Residues: CSVAGTESNYGYTF. The chain combines TRBV29-1 with TRBJ1-2; D perhaps matches TRBD1 (5 bases). Germline assignment: CDR1 SQVTM and CDR2 ANQGSEA. V dropped 6 bases and J dropped 0 bases, with 14 bases sitting between them. CDR3 length: 14 residues.

V and J are TRBV7-2 and TRBJ2-7, with D maybe TRBD1 (6 bases). The CDR3 length is 14 residues. Germline CDR1 and CDR2: SGHTA and FQGNSA. The V and J ends lost 2 bases and 7 bases respectively, with 15 bases between them. The CDR3 nucleotides read TGTGCCAGCAGCTTAAACAGGGACCCTATAGAGCAGTACTTC. This codes for CASSLNRDPIEQYF.

The chain joins TRBV28 to TRBJ1-5, with TRBD1 identical over 7 bases. This CDR3 is 14 amino acids long. CDR1 is MDHEN, CDR2 SYDVKM, per germline. Unmatched junction bases numbered 4, after V lost 6 bases and J lost 2 bases. The CDR3 loop reads CASSLGQGNQPQHF. The CDR3 DNA reads TGTGCCAGCAGCCTTGGACAGGGCAATCAGCCCCAGCATTTT.

The V gene is TRBV29-1, the J gene TRBJ2-7; D gene uncertain. V gave up 4 bases and J gave up 8 bases, with 12 bases separating them. Per the germline V gene, CDR1 is SQVTM and CDR2 is ANQGSEA. CDR3 length: 11 residues. The CDR3 nucleotides read TGCAGCGTTGGGGGATCCTATAAGCAGTACTTC. Protein sequence: CSVGGSYKQYF.

The chain uses TRBV6-5 and TRBJ1-5; the match to TRBD1 covers 8 bases. V shed 5 bases, J shed 7 bases, and the junction held 7 bases outside the gene matches. The CDR3 length is 14 residues. Per the germline V gene, CDR1 is MNHEY and CDR2 is SVGAGI. The CDR3 nucleotides read TGTGCCAGCAGTGCAGGGGGCGCGAGGCAGCCCCAGCATTTT. Amino acid sequence: CASSAGGARQPQHF.

The sample holds a few counts of this clone. V is TRBV19 and J is TRBJ1-4; D remains unclear. CDR3 length: 13 residues. Germline CDR1 and CDR2: LNHDA and SQIVND (reference sequence). With 5 bases removed from V and 0 bases from J, the gap between germline ends came to 4 bases. The CDR3 is CASSSATNEKLFF. The CDR3 bases are TGTGCCAGTAGTTCCGCAACTAATGAAAAACTGTTTTTT.

This sequence joins TRBV4-1 and TRBJ1-1; D may be TRBD1 (5 bases). The CDR3 spans 14 residues. V lost 1 base and J 6 bases, leaving 12 bases between the germline ends. Per germline, CDR1 MGHRA and CDR2 YSYEKL. The CDR3 sequence: CASSQGRGAAEAFF. The DNA of the CDR3 is TGCGCCAGCAGCCAAGGTCGAGGGGCAGCTGAAGCTTTCTTT.

The CDR3 protein is CASSLLAWDTGELFF. The CDR3 nucleotides are TGTGCCAGCAGCCTACTAGCCTGGGACACCGGGGAGCTGTTTTTT. The chain joins TRBV6-6 to TRBJ2-2; D possibly corresponds to TRBD2 (6 bases). Germline V gene lookup returns CDR1 MNHNY and CDR2 SVGAGI (reference sequence). The CDR3 contains 15 residues. The V end lost 6 bases, the J end lost 3 bases, and 14 bases lay between the germline ends.

V usage is TRBV28 and J usage is TRBJ2-3; D tentatively fits TRBD1 or TRBD2 (5 bases each). The ends were cut back, 3 bases at V and 2 bases at J, with 15 bases in the middle. Germline V CDR1 and CDR2: MDHEN, SYDVKM. The CDR3 extends over 16 amino acids. For the CDR3, the DNA is TGTGCCAGCAGTTTCGGGGCGGCTTTCTTCACAGATACGCAGTATTTT. Translated, it gives CASSFGAAFFTDTQYF.

V is TRBV18 and J is TRBJ2-7; 7 bases are shared with TRBD1. V lost 5 bases to trimming and J lost 3 bases; unmatched junction nucleotides: 7. The CDR3 contains 14 residues. Per germline, CDR1 KGHSH and CDR2 LQKENI. The CDR3 coding sequence is TGTGCCAGCTCATCGACAGGGCGGATCTACGAGCAGTACTTC. Its translation: CASSSTGRIYEQYF.

The V call is TRBV7-9, the J call TRBJ2-1; D is unresolved. This CDR3 contains 12 residues. V lost 6 bases and J lost 8, with 11 bases in between. CDR1 and CDR2 (germline): SEHNR, FQNEAQ (reference sequence). Here the CDR3 DNA reads TGTGCCAGCAGTCTGATGGCGGATGAGCAGTTCTTC. This gives the protein CASSLMADEQFF.

CDR3 sequence (DNA): TGTGCCAGCAGCCCAGTTGGTAGTAAGGGCAATGAGCAGTTCTTC. Its protein is CASSPVGSKGNEQFF. The chain is built from TRBV11-2 and TRBJ2-1; D is ambiguous. With 5 bases removed from V and 6 bases from J, the gap between germline ends came to 17 bases. Germline CDR1 and CDR2: SGHAT and FQNNGV. The CDR3 has 15 residues.

Comments on this clone: Germline and junction disagree at one end, which may indicate a read error. The rearrangement links TRBV14 to TRBJ2-7, with D perhaps TRBD1 (6 bases). Germline V gives CDR1 SGHDN, CDR2 FVKESK. The CDR3 totals 15 residues. CDR3 nucleotides: TGTGCCAGCAGCCATGGGGACACCTACGGGCTAGGATCGGACTTC. Translating it yields CASSHGDTYGLGSDF.

The chain joins TRBV7-3 to TRBJ2-1; D possibly corresponds to TRBD2 (5 bases). This CDR3 has 13 residues. The V gene lost 5 bases and the J gene lost 8 bases, with 13 bases spanning the gap. Germline loops: CDR1 SGHTA, CDR2 FQGTGA. CDR3 protein: CASSPQGGDEQFF. Written as DNA, the CDR3 is TGTGCCAGCAGCCCCCAAGGAGGCGATGAGCAGTTCTTC.

The chain employs TRBV27 and TRBJ2-2; the D call may be TRBD1 or TRBD2 (5 bases each). The CDR3 runs to 14 residues. From germline, CDR1 is MNHEY and CDR2 SMNVEV (reference sequence). Trimming left V 2 bases short and J 6 bases short, with 10 bases between. The DNA of the CDR3 is TGTGCCAGCAGTTTAATCCAGGGAGCCGGGGAGCTGTTTTTT. Its protein product is CASSLIQGAGELFF.

The J gene is TRBJ2-7, the V gene TRBV11-2; 8 bases line up with TRBD2. CDR1 SGHAT and CDR2 FQNNGV come from the germline V gene. This CDR3 comprises 14 residues. V trimming: 3 bases; J trimming: 2 bases; junction bases outside the gene matches: 3. In DNA form, the CDR3 reads TGTGCCAGCAGCTTCGGACTAGCCGCCTACGAGCAGTACTTC. As protein: CASSFGLAAYEQYF.

J is TRBJ2-1 and V is TRBV5-1; D may be TRBD1 (6 bases). V lost 2 bases and J 4 bases, leaving 28 bases between the germline ends. This CDR3 has 20 amino acids. Germline CDR1 is SGHRS and CDR2 is YFSETQ. CDR3 DNA sequence: TGCGCCAGCAGCTTTCCGGGACACGGAGGCGAGGGGGTTGCATACAATGAGCAGTTCTTC. Residues: CASSFPGHGGEGVAYNEQFF.

The chain recombines TRBV6-5 with TRBJ1-1, with 7 positions matching TRBD1. The J segment lost 6 bases and the V segment lost 6 bases, leaving 10 bases of the junction unmatched. Germline V gene data show CDR1 as MNHEY and CDR2 as SVGAGI. This CDR3 is built from 14 residues. As DNA, the CDR3 is TGTGCCAGCAGCCTGGCGAGGGGGCGGGCTGAAGCTTTCTTT. It yields the protein CASSLARGRAEAFF.

This clone was observed a handful of times. The rearrangement uses TRBV30 and TRBJ1-2; possible D gene TRBD1, 5 bases. Germline CDR1 reads GTSNPN; CDR2 reads SVGIG (reference sequence). The CDR3 has 14 amino acids. Deletions cut 4 bases from V and 4 bases from J, with 16 bases between. CDR3 region: CAWTPGLGSYGYTF. The CDR3 DNA reads as TGTGCCTGGACCCCAGGGTTAGGGAGCTATGGCTACACCTTC. The full variable domain, in which reference TRBV30 and TRBJ1-2 provide the parts outside the CDR3, is SQTIHQWPATLVQPVGSPLSLECTVEGTSNPNLYWYRQAAGRGLQLLFYSVGIGQISSEVPQNLSASRPQDRQFILSSKKLLLSDSGFYLCAWTPGLGSYGYTFGSGTRLTVV.

This sequence joins TRBV21-1 and TRBJ2-3; TRBD2 is the table's D call, not checked against the DNA. TRBV21-1 is labeled a pseudogene. The CDR3 is 16 residues long. CDR3 nucleotides: TGTGCCAGCAGCGACCGACTAGATTTCCGCACAGATACGCAGTATTTT. Translating gives CASSDRLDFRTDTQYF.

The chain uses TRBV4-3 and TRBJ2-7; D is uncertain. The germline CDR1 and CDR2 sequences are LGHNA and YSLEER. This CDR3 spans 15 amino acids. Deletions cut 0 bases from V and 0 bases from J, with 9 bases between. The CDR3, as DNA: TGCGCCAGCAGCCAAGATTCGCGCGTCTCCTACGAGCAGTACTTC. Its protein is CASSQDSRVSYEQYF.

V and J are TRBV2 and TRBJ2-3, with 12 positions matching TRBD2. The V segment lost 4 bases and the J segment 4 bases; nucleotides outside the gene matches: 3. This CDR3 is built from 15 residues. Germline V gene data show CDR1 as SNHLY and CDR2 as FYNNEI. In DNA form, the CDR3 reads TGTGCCAGCAGTGCGACTAGCGGGAGCCCAGATACGCAGTATTTT. Translating it yields CASSATSGSPDTQYF.

The J gene is TRBJ2-1, the V gene TRBV6-5, with TRBD2 matching over 8 bases. The V segment lost 2 bases and the J segment 9 bases; nucleotides outside the gene matches: 9. This CDR3 spans 15 amino acids. Germline CDR1 and CDR2: MNHEY and SVGAGI. The CDR3 sequence: CASSYPGLDRSEQFF. For the CDR3, the DNA is TGTGCCAGCAGTTACCCGGGACTAGACCGGTCTGAGCAGTTCTTC.

The rearrangement links TRBV19 to TRBJ1-5; TRBD1 aligns across 7 bases. Germline V CDR1 and CDR2: LNHDA, SQIVND (reference sequence). The CDR3 extends over 16 amino acids. V was clipped by 7 bases and J by 4 bases; unmatched bases: 13. The CDR3 reads CASKALVTGRNQPQHF. The CDR3 DNA reads as TGTGCCAGTAAAGCGCTCGTGACAGGGAGGAATCAGCCCCAGCATTTT.

The rearrangement links TRBV20-1 to TRBJ2-7; D call uncertain. Germline loops: CDR1 DFQATT, CDR2 SNEGSKA (reference sequence). The length of the CDR3 is 11 residues. The V gene lost 1 base and the J gene lost 4 bases, with 5 bases spanning the gap. This chain's CDR3 is CSARVSYEQYF. The CDR3 coding sequence is TGCAGTGCTAGAGTGAGTTACGAGCAGTACTTC.